This section outlines one T cell receptor (beta chain) sequence together with its context. Its antigen is unknown. The sample belongs to a study of T cells expressing NK-cell markers. Whole-study context: Sorted CD3+CD56+NKG2C+, CD3+CD56+NKG2C- and CD3+CD56-NKG2C+ T cells supplied TCR beta repertoires. One of eight sequenced donors was HCMV-seronegative; the other seven were seropositive. Findings and caveats of the study: NKG2C+ dominant clonotype frequencies in a handful of donors were about 1.0-7.5% of CD8+ T cells.

CDR1 and CDR2 from the germline V gene are SQVTM and ANQGSEA. The CDR3 is 15 residues long. It was by 5'RACE template switching with UMIs that TCR beta cDNA was made. From its re-call of the 5' RACE reads, TCRdb lists each CDR3 protein once, without DNA. This listing includes roughly 430,000 distinct CDR3 sequences. The receptor's source is a woman aged 18 to 75 in good health. The chain employs TRBV29-1 and TRBJ2-1; TCRdb calls TRBD2, which cannot be checked without DNA. The source material was blood T cells: a sorted CD56 or NKG2C T cell subset, CD4+ or CD8+ T cells, or bulk PBMC T cells (not recorded which). CDR3 amino acids: CSVEKRGSSYNEQFF.